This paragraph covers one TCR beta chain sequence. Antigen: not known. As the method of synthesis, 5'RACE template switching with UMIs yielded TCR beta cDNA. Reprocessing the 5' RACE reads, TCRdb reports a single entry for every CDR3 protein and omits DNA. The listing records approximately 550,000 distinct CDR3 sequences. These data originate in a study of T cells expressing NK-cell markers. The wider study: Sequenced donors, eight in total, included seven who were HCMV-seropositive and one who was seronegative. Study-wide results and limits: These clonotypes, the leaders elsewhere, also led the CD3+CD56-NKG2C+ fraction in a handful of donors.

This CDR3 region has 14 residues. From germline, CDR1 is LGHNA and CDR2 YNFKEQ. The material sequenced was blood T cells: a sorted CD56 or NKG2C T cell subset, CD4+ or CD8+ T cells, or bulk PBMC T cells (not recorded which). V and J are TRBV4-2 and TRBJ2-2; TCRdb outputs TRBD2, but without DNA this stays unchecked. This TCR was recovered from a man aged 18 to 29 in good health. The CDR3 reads CASSQGLSAGELFF.